The 4 T cell receptor beta chains below were found in one sample sequenced in a study of T cell clones after liver transplantation. Method: immunoSEQ multiplex PCR; TCRdb's copy keeps in-frame clones and lacks some. Of 45,000 to 60,000 clones detected, more than 70% appear once; the ten largest clones hold about a tenth. Sequenced here: CD4+ T cells from blood, sampled at the 22-month timepoint. The receptors originated from a human patient who received a liver transplant. The T cells may partly be graft donor cells.

This chain uses TRBV19 with TRBJ1-4; the D is unclear. Germline CDR1 is LNHDA and CDR2 is SQIVND (reference sequence). Trimming removed 4 bases from V and 0 bases from J, with 12 bases in between. The CDR3 has 16 residues. In nucleotides, the CDR3 is TGTGCCAGTAGTAGGAAGAAGGGTGCAACTAATGAAAAACTGTTTTTT. It yields the protein CASSRKKGATNEKLFF.

The chain is built from TRBV6-5 and TRBJ1-1; possibly TRBD1 for D (5 bases). Between the trimmed V and J ends, which lost 6 bases and 0 bases, there was a span of 11 bases. Per germline, CDR1 MNHEY and CDR2 SVGAGI. The CDR3 consists of 14 residues. In nucleotides, the CDR3 is TGTGCCAGCAGGCAGGGACCAATGAACACTGAAGCTTTCTTT. Residues: CASRQGPMNTEAFF.

The chain recombines TRBV7-4 with TRBJ1-5, with a tentative D call TRBD1 (5 bases). The germline gives CDR1 SGHVT, CDR2 SQSDAQ. This CDR3 spans 13 amino acids. The V end was cut by 4 bases, the J end by 4 bases, with 8 bases between. CDR3 DNA sequence: TGTGCCAGCAGCTCGACAGTGAATCAGCCCCAGCATTTT. Protein product: CASSSTVNQPQHF.

As to this clone: Additional DNA sequences in this sample encode the identical CDR3. This chain joins TRBV5-4 and TRBJ2-5, with D maybe TRBD1 (5 bases). Germline CDR1 and CDR2: SGHNT and YYREEE (reference sequence). The length of the CDR3 is 14 residues. V gave up 0 bases and J gave up 2 bases, with 8 bases separating them. CDR3 bases: TGTGCCAGCAGCTTGGGGCAGGGACAAGAGACCCAGTACTTC. Translation gives CASSLGQGQETQYF.